The 8 T cell receptor beta chains presented below share a single source sample, sequenced in a study of T cell responses to AZD1222 COVID-19 vaccine. Profiled with immunoSEQ multiplex PCR; TCRdb holds only in-frame clones, not every one. This repertoire shows about 90,000 clones, 85% to 90% found once; its top ten account for around 10%. The source was peripheral blood, collected 28 days after the second AZD1222 dose. Receptor source: an adult who received the AZD1222 COVID-19 vaccine.

V usage is TRBV4-1 and J usage is TRBJ1-1, with D perhaps matching TRBD1 (5 bases). Deletions cut 4 bases from V and 5 bases from J, with 20 bases between. This CDR3 has 16 amino acids. Germline assignment: CDR1 MGHRA and CDR2 YSYEKL. The CDR3 sequence: CASSLDIPGTGTEAFF. The CDR3 DNA reads TGCGCCAGCAGCCTAGATATCCCAGGGACCGGGACTGAAGCTTTCTTT.

J is TRBJ1-1 and V is TRBV19; 7 nucleotides line up with TRBD1. Germline V gives CDR1 LNHDA, CDR2 SQIVND (reference sequence). The CDR3 length is 14 residues. J gave up 5 bases and V 5 bases, and 8 bases lay outside the gene matches. The CDR3 DNA is TGTGCCAGTAGTCCCCGGGACAGATATACTGAAGCTTTCTTT. It codes for CASSPRDRYTEAFF.

The chain has TRBV4-1 and TRBJ2-1, with a weak D call TRBD1 (5 bases). Germline V lookup: CDR1 MGHRA, CDR2 YSYEKL. Between the trimmed V and J ends, which lost 7 bases and 4 bases, there was a span of 20 bases. There are 16 residues in the CDR3. The CDR3 is CASTPSVVGRYNEQFF. CDR3 coding DNA: TGCGCCAGCACCCCCTCGGTGGTGGGGCGATACAATGAGCAGTTCTTC.

This sequence joins TRBV27 and TRBJ2-5; TRBD2 is a possible D gene (6 bases). The CDR3 covers 15 residues. Looked up from germline, CDR1 is MNHEY and CDR2 is SMNVEV (reference sequence). V lost 8 bases and J lost 2, with 18 bases in between. The DNA for the CDR3 is TGTGCCAGCGGGTACGAGGCGGGGCCTCAAGAGACCCAGTACTTC. As protein: CASGYEAGPQETQYF.

The chain couples TRBV30 to TRBJ2-1, with TRBD2 matching over 16 bases. The V segment lost 3 bases and the J segment 1 base; nucleotides outside the gene matches: 9. CDR3 length equals 19 residues. From germline, CDR1 is GTSNPN and CDR2 SVGIG (reference sequence). CDR3 in amino acids: CAWRPPGLAGGPSYNEQFF. In nucleotides, the CDR3 is TGTGCCTGGAGACCACCGGGACTAGCGGGAGGGCCATCCTACAATGAGCAGTTCTTC.

The CDR3: CASSRWNTDTQYF. CDR3 DNA: TGTGCCAGCAGCCGCTGGAACACAGATACGCAGTATTTT. The chain combines TRBV7-8 with TRBJ2-3; D is undetermined. The CDR3 consists of 13 residues. From germline, CDR1 is SGHVS and CDR2 FQNEAQ. Trimming cost V 5 bases and J 2 bases, with 8 bases left between them. The full variable domain, rest sourced from reference TRBV7-8 and TRBJ2-3, is GAGVSQSPRYKVAKRGQDVALRCDPISGHVSLFWYQQALGQGPEFLTYFQNEAQLDKSGLPSDRFFAERPEGSVSTLKIQRTQQEDSAVYLCASSRWNTDTQYFGPGTRLTVL.

By frequency in the sample, this clone is medium-sized. This sequence joins TRBV6-6 and TRBJ1-5, with D unresolved. Germline values: CDR1 MNHNY, CDR2 SVGAGI (reference sequence). This CDR3 spans 12 amino acids. V dropped 0 bases and J dropped 8 bases, with 5 bases sitting between them. The CDR3 coding sequence is TGTGCCAGCAGTTACTCCACAGAGCCCCAGCATTTT. Protein product: CASSYSTEPQHF.

The J gene is TRBJ2-7, the V gene TRBV6-1; the D is unclear. Germline values: CDR1 MNHNS, CDR2 SASEGT. Trimming took 2 bases from V and 0 from J, leaving 8 bases between them. CDR3 length: 14 residues. The CDR3 bases are TGTGCCAGCAGTGAACCCGGGTTCTCCTACGAGCAGTACTTC. Protein: CASSEPGFSYEQYF.